Listed here are 21 T cell receptor beta chains from one sample, sequenced in a study of control samples from healthy donors and cancer patients. Sequencing used immunoSEQ multiplex PCR; TCRdb keeps in-frame clones, though not all of them. Of fewer than 500,000 clones listed, roughly 90% are singletons. Sequencing was done on a sample of PBMCs. The origin of the receptors is a man aged 40-49 years with head and neck cancer.

CDR3 protein: CAISDSTGGYQPQHF. CDR3 nucleotide sequence: TGTGCCATCAGTGACTCGACAGGGGGCTATCAGCCCCAGCATTTT. This chain links TRBV10-3 with TRBJ1-5; 10 positions agree with TRBD1. The V gene end was trimmed by 3 bases and the J gene end by 5 bases; junction bases not matched to a gene: 4. The CDR3 totals 15 residues. In germline, CDR1 is ENHRY, CDR2 SYGVKD.

The rearrangement uses TRBV19 and TRBJ1-1; D gene ambiguous. Trimming removed 0 bases at V and 4 bases at J, with 9 bases between. Germline lookup yields CDR1 LNHDA and CDR2 SQIVND (reference sequence). This CDR3 region has 14 residues. The CDR3 coding sequence is TGTGCCAGTAGTATAGATTCGGCCTTCACTGAAGCTTTCTTT. Residues: CASSIDSAFTEAFF.

This clone came up once. The chain links TRBV7-7 to TRBJ2-5, with TRBD2 as a possible D gene (5 bases). In germline, CDR1 is SSHAT, CDR2 FNYEAQ (reference sequence). This CDR3 has 11 residues. CDR3 sequence reads: CASVQEETQYF. The CDR3 nucleotides are TGTGCTAGCGTCCAGGAGGAGACCCAGTACTTC.

For this clone: Other DNA sequences in this specimen translate into the identical CDR3. The V and J genes are TRBV11-2 and TRBJ1-1; 9 nucleotides agree with TRBD1. The junction had 7 bases not matched to a gene; V was cut back by 3 bases and J by 5 bases. The CDR3 totals 15 residues. From germline, CDR1 is SGHAT and CDR2 FQNNGV. The CDR3 coding sequence is TGTGCCAGCAGCTTGGTACCAGGGACAGGGACTGAAGCTTTCTTT. Amino acid sequence: CASSLVPGTGTEAFF.

V gene TRBV2 combines with J gene TRBJ1-1, with D uncertain. Germline CDR1 SNHLY, CDR2 FYNNEI. Trimming removed 7 bases at V and 6 bases at J, with 15 bases between. The CDR3 is 13 residues long. Here the CDR3 reads CASNGAAEPEAFF. CDR3 nucleotide sequence: TGTGCCAGCAACGGAGCAGCCGAACCTGAAGCTTTCTTT.

J is TRBJ2-5 and V is TRBV9; 10 bases fit TRBD1. The CDR3 runs to 15 residues. The trim removed 0 bases at V and 5 bases at J, leaving 4 bases unmatched. The germline CDR1 and CDR2 sequences are SGDLS and YYNGEE. CDR3 in amino acids: CASSVVEGQGETQYF. For the CDR3, the DNA is TGTGCCAGCAGCGTAGTAGAGGGACAGGGGGAGACCCAGTACTTC.

This clone turned up a few times. This chain joins TRBV29-1 and TRBJ1-1; TRBD1 agrees at 9 bases. V lost 4 bases, J lost 6 bases, and 12 bases stayed unmatched. This CDR3 is built from 15 residues. Germline V gene sequence: CDR1 SQVTM, CDR2 ANQGSEA. The DNA of the CDR3 is TGCAGCGTTGTTCCCGTGGGACAGGGAGGTTCTGAAGCTTTCTTT. This gives the protein CSVVPVGQGGSEAFF.

The chain carries TRBV29-1 and TRBJ1-4; D possibly corresponds to TRBD1 (5 bases). The CDR3 runs 13 residues. Germline lookup yields CDR1 SQVTM and CDR2 ANQGSEA. Trimming left V 7 bases short and J 8 bases short, with 17 bases between. CDR3 coding DNA: TGCAGCGGAGCCATCTCGGGGCTCGAAAAACTGTTTTTT. Its translation: CSGAISGLEKLFF.

V and J are TRBV10-3 and TRBJ1-1; tentatively, D is TRBD1 (6 bases). Germline V gives CDR1 ENHRY, CDR2 SYGVKD. The CDR3 contains 15 residues. V lost 4 bases and J lost 0, with 12 bases in between. The CDR3 DNA reads as TGTGCCATCAGTGTAACAGGGAGGGTGAACACTGAAGCTTTCTTT. This gives the protein CAISVTGRVNTEAFF.

CDR3 protein: CASSLALSGYNEQFF. CDR3 DNA sequence: TGTGCCAGCAGCTTAGCGCTCTCTGGGTACAATGAGCAGTTCTTC. The chain couples TRBV7-8 to TRBJ2-1, with unresolved D. Germline V CDR1 and CDR2: SGHVS, FQNEAQ. The CDR3 runs to 15 residues. V shed 0 bases and J shed 4 bases, with 10 bases lying between them.

V is TRBV19 and J is TRBJ1-5, with TRBD1 matching over 9 bases. CDR1 is LNHDA and CDR2 is SQIVND in the germline V gene (reference sequence). The CDR3 contains 15 residues. Trimming cost V 6 bases and J 3 bases; bases outside gene matches: 6. For the CDR3, the DNA is TGTGCCAGTAGGTCACAGGGGGCGATCAATCAGCCCCAGCATTTT. Amino acids: CASRSQGAINQPQHF.

This clone was seen a few times. V gene TRBV7-2 combines with J gene TRBJ2-1, with a tentative D call TRBD2 (5 bases). Trimming cost V 6 bases and J 10 bases, with 10 bases left between them. Germline V lookup: CDR1 SGHTA, CDR2 FQGNSA. CDR3 length equals 11 residues. The CDR3 loop reads CASSSSGEQFF. Written as DNA, the CDR3 is TGTGCCAGCAGTTCGAGCGGAGAGCAGTTCTTC.

CDR3 sequence: CASSPNRRNTGELFF. The CDR3 DNA sequence: TGTGCCAGCAGCCCCAACAGGAGGAACACCGGGGAGCTGTTTTTT. The chain carries TRBV7-9 and TRBJ2-2; TRBD1 might be the D (5 bases). This CDR3 comprises 15 residues. With 5 bases removed from V and 1 base from J, the gap between germline ends came to 11 bases. In germline, CDR1 is SEHNR, CDR2 FQNEAQ (reference sequence).

The rearrangement joins TRBV7-2 to TRBJ1-5; D uncertain. From germline, CDR1 is SGHTA and CDR2 FQGNSA. V was trimmed by 5 bases and J by 2 bases, leaving 7 bases between them. This CDR3 is built from 13 residues. CDR3 loop: CASSPVRNQPQHF. CDR3 sequence (DNA): TGTGCCAGCAGCCCAGTTCGCAATCAGCCCCAGCATTTT.

This chain links TRBV28 with TRBJ1-2; maybe TRBD1 (5 bases). Trimming removed 6 bases from V and 7 bases from J, with 18 bases in between. The CDR3 is 14 residues long. Per the germline V gene, CDR1 is MDHEN and CDR2 is SYDVKM. CDR3 DNA sequence: TGTGCCAGCAGCCAACGTGGGACCACCGGTGGCTACACCTTC. Translation gives CASSQRGTTGGYTF.

The CDR3 spells CASSFLVAGMRGELFF. CDR3 bases: TGTGCCAGCAGTTTTTTAGTGGCAGGGATGCGGGGGGAGCTGTTTTTT. The chain carries TRBV27 and TRBJ2-2; a possible D gene is TRBD1 (5 bases). Germline V gene data show CDR1 as MNHEY and CDR2 as SMNVEV (reference sequence). Trimming removed 3 bases at V and 8 bases at J, with 19 bases between. CDR3 size: 16 residues.

This clone was seen only a few times. The rearrangement links TRBV7-2 to TRBJ1-1, with TRBD1 matching over 9 bases. The CDR3 is 16 residues long. V lost 5 bases and J lost 6; bases outside the gene matches: 13. Germline CDR1 and CDR2: SGHTA and FQGNSA. The chain's CDR3 is CASSPAPGQGLSEAFF. The CDR3 region has the DNA TGTGCCAGCAGCCCCGCCCCGGGACAGGGCTTGTCTGAAGCTTTCTTT.

The V and J genes are TRBV27 and TRBJ2-7; tentative D call: TRBD1 (6 bases). The CDR3 consists of 15 residues. From germline, CDR1 is MNHEY and CDR2 SMNVEV (reference sequence). Trimming removed 5 bases from V and 0 bases from J, with 14 bases in between. The CDR3 protein is CASSPSTQGSYEQYF. The CDR3, as DNA: TGTGCCAGCAGTCCGTCAACACAGGGCTCCTACGAGCAGTACTTC.

The chain joins TRBV5-5 to TRBJ2-3; D could derive from TRBD1 or TRBD2 (5 bases each). This CDR3 has 13 residues. Trimming removed 5 bases at V and 7 bases at J, with 14 bases between. The germline gives CDR1 SGHKS, CDR2 YYEKEE (reference sequence). The CDR3 bases are TGTGCCAGCAGGGGGCCCCCGGGGAATACGCAGTATTTT. Its translation: CASRGPPGNTQYF.

The genes are TRBV7-3 and TRBJ1-1; the D is unclear. V shed 5 bases and J shed 0 bases, with 10 bases lying between them. Germline lookup yields CDR1 SGHTA and CDR2 FQGTGA. The CDR3 spans 14 residues. The DNA for the CDR3 is TGTGCCAGCAGCCCCCGGACGGTGAACACTGAAGCTTTCTTT. Amino acid sequence: CASSPRTVNTEAFF. Supplemented by reference TRBV7-3 and TRBJ1-1, the full variable domain reads GAGVSQTPSNKVTEKGKYVELRCDPISGHTALYWYRQSLGQGPEFLIYFQGTGAADDSGLPNDRFFAVRPEGSVSTLKIQRTERGDSAVYLCASSPRTVNTEAFFGQGTRLTVV.

Concerning this clone itself: The same CDR3 arises from other DNA sequences in this sample as well. The gene calls are TRBV28 and TRBJ1-2, with D perhaps TRBD1 (5 bases). Trimming cost V 3 bases and J 2 bases, with 7 bases left between them. Germline V CDR1 and CDR2: MDHEN, SYDVKM. The CDR3 is 13 amino acids. The CDR3 DNA reads as TGTGCCAGCAGTTTGACAGCAAACTATGGCTACACCTTC. Translation: CASSLTANYGYTF.